A single sample is the source of the 26 T cell receptor beta chains below, sequenced in a study of blood T cell repertoires in COVID-19. Assay used: immunoSEQ multiplex PCR; TCRdb lists only in-frame clones, some missing. The data show 110,000 or so clones, with over 70% seen just once and roughly 1.5% held by the top ten. Specimen: peripheral blood. The receptors originated from a man between 45 and 60 years old with acute or convalescent COVID-19.

The chain is built from TRBV19 and TRBJ2-1, with 12 nucleotides matching TRBD2. The CDR3 is made up of 16 amino acids. V shed 3 bases and J 4 bases; nucleotides not matched to a gene: 4. CDR1 and CDR2 from the germline V gene are LNHDA and SQIVND (reference sequence). CDR3 residues: CASSISLAGGYNEQFF. CDR3 in DNA: TGTGCCAGTAGTATTTCCCTAGCGGGGGGGTACAATGAGCAGTTCTTC.

The chain uses TRBV2 and TRBJ2-7; a possible D gene is TRBD1 (5 bases). V was cut by 4 bases and J by 4 bases, with 14 bases left in between. Germline V gives CDR1 SNHLY, CDR2 FYNNEI. The CDR3 is 14 amino acids. The CDR3 is CASSARQGPYEQYF. CDR3 coding DNA: TGTGCCAGCAGTGCGCGGCAGGGTCCATACGAGCAGTACTTC.

The chain combines TRBV5-1 with TRBJ1-2; TRBD1 matches 7 bases. V dropped 4 bases and J dropped 5; count of bases not matched to a gene: 11. Germline lookup yields CDR1 SGHRS and CDR2 YFSETQ. This CDR3 comprises 15 residues. The CDR3: CASSPGSTGPYGYTF. The CDR3 DNA reads TGCGCCAGCAGCCCGGGGTCGACAGGGCCTTATGGCTACACCTTC.

This chain uses TRBV12-3 or TRBV12-4 with TRBJ1-1; no firm D call. The CDR3 sequence is 12 residues long. The V and J ends lost 1 base and 8 bases respectively, with 8 bases between them. The CDR3 nucleotides are TGTGCCAGCAGTTTAGTGGGCAGGGAAGCTTTCTTT. As protein: CASSLVGREAFF.

The rearrangement joins TRBV28 to TRBJ2-3, with 13 bases fitting TRBD2. Trimming took 4 bases from V and 1 from J; bases not matched to a gene: 2. The CDR3 loop spans 16 amino acids. Germline-derived CDR1 and CDR2 are MDHEN and SYDVKM. The DNA of the CDR3 is TGTGCCAGCAGTTCTACTAGCGGGGGGGGCACAGATACGCAGTATTTT. This codes for CASSSTSGGGTDTQYF.

The chain couples TRBV11-3 to TRBJ1-1; tentatively, D is TRBD1 (5 bases). Germline CDR1 reads SGHNT; CDR2 reads YENEEA. The V end was cut by 2 bases, the J end by 4 bases, with 11 bases between. This CDR3 comprises 14 residues. The CDR3 sequence is CASSLRQGSTEAFF. The CDR3 nucleotides read TGTGCCAGCAGCTTACGCCAGGGTTCCACTGAAGCTTTCTTT.

This clone has just one count. This chain links TRBV5-4 with TRBJ2-5, with a weak D call TRBD1 (6 bases). The CDR3 loop spans 17 amino acids. Trimming cost V 3 bases and J 5 bases, with 23 bases left between them. Germline-derived CDR1 and CDR2 are SGHNT and YYREEE (reference sequence). CDR3 DNA sequence: TGTGCCAGCAGCTCCCGCCTGGGTGCAGGGGCAGGGGAGACCCAGTACTTC. Residues: CASSSRLGAGAGETQYF.

V gene TRBV19 combines with J gene TRBJ1-5; 7 nucleotides align to TRBD1. The length of the CDR3 is 18 residues. The junction had 12 bases not matched to a gene; V was cut back by 4 bases and J by 0 bases. Germline CDR1 reads LNHDA; CDR2 reads SQIVND (reference sequence). CDR3 DNA: TGTGCCAGTAGTACTGGACAGGCGCCTCAATATAGCAATCAGCCCCAGCATTTT. The encoded protein is CASSTGQAPQYSNQPQHF.

This clone was observed a single time. The J gene is TRBJ2-5, the V gene TRBV5-1; 9 bases map to TRBD1. The CDR3 extends over 14 amino acids. V was clipped by 5 bases and J by 5 bases; unmatched bases: 7. Germline V gene data show CDR1 as SGHRS and CDR2 as YFSETQ. CDR3 residues: CASSSGTGYETQYF. Here the CDR3 DNA reads TGCGCCAGCAGTTCCGGGACAGGGTACGAGACCCAGTACTTC.

This clone appeared a few times. The J gene is TRBJ1-3, the V gene TRBV12-5, with 7 bases fitting TRBD1. Per germline, CDR1 LGHNT and CDR2 FRNRAP. Trimming took 2 bases from V and 0 from J; bases not matched to a gene: 7. CDR3 length: 17 amino acids. The CDR3 loop reads CASGLSEGTASGNTIYF. The CDR3 bases are TGTGCTAGTGGTTTGTCTGAAGGGACAGCCTCTGGAAACACCATATATTTT.

This rearrangement joins TRBV18 to TRBJ1-4; no definite D call. Trimming stripped 3 bases from V and 5 bases from J, with 7 bases between. Germline lookup yields CDR1 KGHSH and CDR2 LQKENI. The CDR3 length is 13 residues. CDR3 residues: CASSPGINEKLFF. For the CDR3, the DNA is TGTGCCAGCTCACCCGGGATCAATGAAAAACTGTTTTTT.

J is TRBJ2-7 and V is TRBV7-2; D might be TRBD1 (6 bases). The V gene's germline CDR1 is SGHTA and CDR2 FQGNSA. This CDR3 spans 13 amino acids. Trimming took off 3 bases at V and 12 bases at J, with 18 bases between the two ends. This CDR3 is CASSFQGPGVRYF. As DNA, the CDR3 is TGTGCCAGCAGCTTCCAGGGGCCCGGGGTGCGGTACTTC. Full variable domain (remainder filled in from reference TRBV7-2 and TRBJ2-7): GAGVSQSPSNKVTEKGKDVELRCDPISGHTALYWYRQSLGQGLEFLIYFQGNSAPDKSGLPSDRFSAERTGGSVSTLTIQRTQQEDSAVYLCASSFQGPGVRYFGPGTRLTVT.

The chain uses TRBV5-6 and TRBJ2-5, with D tentatively TRBD1 (5 bases). V lost 4 bases and J 4 bases, leaving 14 bases between the germline ends. The CDR3 contains 14 residues. Germline V gene data show CDR1 as SGHDT and CDR2 as YYEEEE. CDR3 in DNA: TGTGCCAGCAGCCACCCCAGGGTTGGAGAGACCCAGTACTTC. It is translated as CASSHPRVGETQYF.

In its sample, this clone was seen once. This chain links TRBV18 with TRBJ1-4; D call uncertain. Deletions cut 3 bases from V and 7 bases from J, with 12 bases between. CDR3 size: 14 residues. Germline lookup yields CDR1 KGHSH and CDR2 LQKENI. This CDR3 is CASSPGSEGEKLFF. In DNA form, the CDR3 reads TGTGCCAGCTCACCCGGCTCGGAGGGTGAAAAACTGTTTTTT.

The chain joins TRBV6-5 to TRBJ2-5; 7 nucleotides agree with TRBD2. Germline V gene lookup returns CDR1 MNHEY and CDR2 SVGAGI. The CDR3 has 14 amino acids. The V segment lost 1 base and the J segment 5 bases; nucleotides outside the gene matches: 4. The CDR3 here is CASSYLREDETQYF. The CDR3 region has the DNA TGTGCCAGCAGTTACTTACGGGAGGACGAGACCCAGTACTTC.

The DNA of the CDR3 is TGTGCCAGCAGTTACTTAAGGGGAAGGATAAAACTGTTTTTT. Residues: CASSYLRGRIKLFF. The chain carries TRBV6-5 and TRBJ1-4; TRBD1 is a possible D gene (5 bases). The CDR3 consists of 14 residues. V was clipped by 1 base and J by 10 bases, with 13 bases between them. In germline, CDR1 is MNHEY, CDR2 SVGAGI.

This sequence joins TRBV5-1 and TRBJ2-1; 11 nucleotides agree with TRBD2. V lost 0 bases, J lost 9 bases, and 11 bases stayed unmatched. The CDR3 spans 17 residues. The germline gives CDR1 SGHRS, CDR2 YFSETQ. The DNA for the CDR3 is TGCGCCAGCAGCTTGGGTAGCGGGGGGGCTAATCTTCGTGAGCAGTTCTTC. Translation gives CASSLGSGGANLREQFF.

This clone was counted once. The rearrangement uses TRBV11-1 and TRBJ1-4; 7 bases match TRBD1. Trimming took 5 bases from V and 6 from J; bases not matched to a gene: 3. The CDR3 spans 13 residues. From germline, CDR1 is SGHAT and CDR2 FQDESV (reference sequence). In DNA, the CDR3 is TGTGCCAGCAGCCCAGACAGGGATGAAAAACTGTTTTTT. It yields the protein CASSPDRDEKLFF.

The chain couples TRBV28 to TRBJ2-5, with D maybe TRBD2 (6 bases). The CDR3 runs to 15 residues. The germline CDR1 and CDR2 sequences are MDHEN and SYDVKM. V lost 6 bases and J lost 7, with 21 bases in between. The CDR3 protein is CASRSSGTPAGTQYF. In DNA, the CDR3 is TGTGCCAGCAGATCTTCCGGGACTCCGGCCGGGACCCAGTACTTC.

This clone was counted only a few times. The chain is built from TRBV6-4 and TRBJ1-1; D is perhaps TRBD1 (6 bases). Trimming removed 4 bases from V and 1 base from J, with 13 bases in between. This CDR3 is built from 15 residues. The V gene's germline CDR1 is MRHNA and CDR2 SNTAGT. CDR3 loop: CASSVQGQPNTEAFF. CDR3 DNA sequence: TGTGCCAGCAGTGTCCAGGGACAACCGAACACTGAAGCTTTCTTT.

This clone was recorded only once. The V gene is TRBV10-3, the J gene TRBJ2-3, with D perhaps matching TRBD1 (5 bases). CDR1 and CDR2 (germline): ENHRY, SYGVKD. This CDR3 comprises 14 residues. V was pared by 5 bases and J by 2 bases, with 11 bases between. The CDR3 sequence is CAISNTGFTDTQYF. CDR3 DNA: TGTGCCATCAGTAATACAGGCTTCACAGATACGCAGTATTTT.

Written as DNA, the CDR3 is TGTGCCAGCAGGGGACAGGGGCAGGATGGCTACACCTTC. This codes for CASRGQGQDGYTF. The rearrangement joins TRBV2 to TRBJ1-2; 10 positions match TRBD1. CDR1 and CDR2 (germline): SNHLY, FYNNEI. The CDR3 consists of 13 residues. Losses at the gene ends were 6 bases for V and 6 bases for J; bases not matched to a gene: 4.

On this clone: One end of the junction varies from germline; a read error may be responsible. The chain is built from TRBV5-4 and TRBJ1-2; weak D call: TRBD1 (5 bases). Germline CDR1 reads SGHNT; CDR2 reads YYREEE (reference sequence). The CDR3 extends over 14 amino acids. The chain's CDR3 is CASTLSEGSYGYTF. CDR3 coding DNA: TGTGCCAGCACCTTGTCGGAGGGGAGCTATGGCTACACCTTC.

The rearrangement uses TRBV3-1 (or the pseudogene TRBV3-2) and TRBJ1-6, with D possibly matching TRBD1 (6 bases). Germline V gene lookup returns CDR1 LGHDT and CDR2 YNNKEL (reference sequence). This CDR3 region has 13 residues. V dropped 5 bases and J dropped 7 bases, with 9 bases sitting between them. The CDR3 DNA is TGTGCCAGCAGCGATACAGGGAATTCACCCCTCCACTTT. Its translation: CASSDTGNSPLHF.

The J gene is TRBJ1-1, the V gene TRBV7-3; D is uncertain. Trimming removed 2 bases from V and 2 bases from J, with 6 bases in between. Per germline, CDR1 SGHTA and CDR2 FQGTGA. The CDR3 has 13 residues. The CDR3 here is CASSLSGNTEAFF. CDR3 nucleotide sequence: TGTGCCAGCAGCTTATCGGGAAACACTGAAGCTTTCTTT.

This clone was recorded once. The chain employs TRBV28 and TRBJ1-6; 7 bases fit TRBD1. Germline V gene data show CDR1 as MDHEN and CDR2 as SYDVKM. The CDR3 has 15 residues. V was clipped by 5 bases and J by 6 bases; unmatched bases: 7. The CDR3 region is CASSPTGTANSPLHF. The CDR3 bases are TGTGCCAGCAGTCCCACTGGGACAGCTAATTCACCCCTCCACTTT.